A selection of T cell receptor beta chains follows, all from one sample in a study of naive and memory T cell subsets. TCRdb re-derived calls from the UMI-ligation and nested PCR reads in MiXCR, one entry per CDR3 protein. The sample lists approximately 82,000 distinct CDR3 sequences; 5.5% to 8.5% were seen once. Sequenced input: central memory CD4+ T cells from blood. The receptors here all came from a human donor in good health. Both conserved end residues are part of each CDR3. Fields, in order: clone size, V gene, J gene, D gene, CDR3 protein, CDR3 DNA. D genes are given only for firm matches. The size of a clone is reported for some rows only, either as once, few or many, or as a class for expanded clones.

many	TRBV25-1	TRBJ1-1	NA	CASSRAGKLDTEAFF	TGTGCCAGCAGTCGGGCGGGGAAGTTGGACACTGAAGCTTTCTTT
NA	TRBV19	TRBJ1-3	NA	CASNGLTRGNTIYF	TGTGCCAGTAATGGACTCACGCGAGGAAACACCATATATTTT
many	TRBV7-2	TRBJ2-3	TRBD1	CASSLATGGITDTQYF	TGTGCCAGCAGCTTAGCGACAGGGGGCATCACAGATACGCAGTATTTT
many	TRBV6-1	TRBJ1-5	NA	CASRLQDQPQHF	TGTGCCAGCAGACTACAGGATCAGCCCCAGCATTTT
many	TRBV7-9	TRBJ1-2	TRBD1	CASSAPGQYGYTF	TGTGCCAGCAGCGCTCCGGGACAGTATGGCTACACCTTC
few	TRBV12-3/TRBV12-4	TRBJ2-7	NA	CASRKDGKTYEQYF	TGTGCCAGCAGGAAGGACGGGAAAACTTACGAGCAGTACTTC
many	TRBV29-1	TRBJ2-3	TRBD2	CSVSGGRHYTDTQYF	TGCAGCGTTAGCGGGGGACGCCATTACACAGATACGCAGTATTTT
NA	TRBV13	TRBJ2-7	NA	CASSFRGPALNYEQYF	TGTGCCAGCAGCTTTCGGGGGCCCGCCCTAAACTACGAGCAGTACTTC
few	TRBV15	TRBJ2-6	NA	CATNSDNRAGANVLTF	TGTGCCACCAACAGCGATAACAGGGCTGGGGCCAACGTCCTGACTTTC
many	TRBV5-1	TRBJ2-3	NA	CASSHEDTQYF	TGCGCCAGCAGCCACGAGGATACGCAGTATTTT
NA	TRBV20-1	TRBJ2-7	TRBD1	CSVSDRVREQYF	TGCAGTGTTAGCGACAGGGTAAGGGAGCAGTACTTC
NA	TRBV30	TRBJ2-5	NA	CAWSPRTGPTQYF	TGTGCCTGGAGCCCACGGACTGGCCCGACCCAGTACTTC
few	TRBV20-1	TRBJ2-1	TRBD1	CSAYRGSSYNEQFF	TGCAGTGCTTACAGGGGGTCATCCTACAATGAGCAGTTCTTC